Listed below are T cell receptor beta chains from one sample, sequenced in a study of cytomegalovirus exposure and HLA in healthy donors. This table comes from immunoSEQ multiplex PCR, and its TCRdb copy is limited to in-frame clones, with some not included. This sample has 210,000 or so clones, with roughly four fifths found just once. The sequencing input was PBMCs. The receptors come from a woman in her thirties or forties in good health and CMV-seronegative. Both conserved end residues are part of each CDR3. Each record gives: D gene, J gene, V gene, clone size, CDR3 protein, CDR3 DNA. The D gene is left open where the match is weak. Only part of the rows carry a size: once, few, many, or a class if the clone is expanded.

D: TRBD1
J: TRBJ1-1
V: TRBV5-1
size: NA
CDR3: CASSLGWRTGGLNTEAFF
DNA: TGCGCCAGCAGCTTGGGATGGAGGACAGGGGGCTTGAACACTGAAGCTTTCTTT

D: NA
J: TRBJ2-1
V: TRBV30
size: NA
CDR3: CAWSVLWSGRGYEQFF
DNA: TGTGCCTGGAGTGTACTCTGGAGTGGTAGGGGGTATGAGCAGTTCTTC

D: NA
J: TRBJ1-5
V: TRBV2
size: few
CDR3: CASKYQVEQPQHF
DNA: TGTGCCAGCAAGTACCAGGTCGAACAGCCCCAGCATTTT

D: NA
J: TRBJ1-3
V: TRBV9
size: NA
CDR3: CASSANQGSGNTIYF
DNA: TGTGCCAGCAGCGCAAACCAGGGAAGTGGAAACACCATATATTTT

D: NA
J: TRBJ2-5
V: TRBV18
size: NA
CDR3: CASSPSTAGMETQYF
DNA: TGTGCCAGCTCACCCTCGACGGCCGGGATGGAGACCCAGTACTTC

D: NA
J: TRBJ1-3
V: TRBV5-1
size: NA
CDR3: CASSLVAGTGNTIYF
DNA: TGCGCCAGCAGCTTGGTAGCAGGGACTGGAAACACCATATATTTT

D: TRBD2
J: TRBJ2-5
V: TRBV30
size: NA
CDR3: CAWSRREGRQETQYF
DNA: TGTGCCTGGAGTCGCCGGGAGGGGCGCCAGGAGACCCAGTACTTC

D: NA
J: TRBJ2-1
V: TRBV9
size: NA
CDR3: CASSVDPGSNEQFF
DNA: TGTGCCAGCAGCGTAGACCCGGGGAGCAATGAGCAGTTCTTC

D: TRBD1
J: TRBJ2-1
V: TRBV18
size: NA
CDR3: CASSPTPTLTGTENNEQFF
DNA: TGTGCCAGCTCACCAACGCCAACTTTAACCGGGACAGAAAACAATGAGCAGTTCTTC

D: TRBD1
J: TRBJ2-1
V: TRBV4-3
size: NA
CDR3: CASSQDRGPINEQFF
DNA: TGCGCCAGCAGCCAAGACAGGGGGCCCATCAATGAGCAGTTCTTC

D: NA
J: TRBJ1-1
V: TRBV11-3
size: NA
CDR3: CASREHGGTEAFF
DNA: TGTGCCAGCCGGGAACATGGAGGCACTGAAGCTTTCTTT

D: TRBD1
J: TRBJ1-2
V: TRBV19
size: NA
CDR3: CASISARDRPYGYTF
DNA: TGTGCCAGTATATCGGCTCGGGACAGGCCCTATGGCTACACCTTC

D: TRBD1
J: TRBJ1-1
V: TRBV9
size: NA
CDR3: CASSPRTGLMNTEAFF
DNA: TGTGCCAGCAGCCCCCGGACAGGGCTAATGAACACTGAAGCTTTCTTT

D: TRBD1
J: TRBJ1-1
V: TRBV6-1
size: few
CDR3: CASSVRDRAFTEAFF
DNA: TGTGCCAGCAGTGTCCGGGACAGGGCGTTCACTGAAGCTTTCTTT

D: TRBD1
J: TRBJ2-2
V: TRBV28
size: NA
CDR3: CASRGQGNTGELFF
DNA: TGTGCCAGCAGGGGACAGGGGAACACCGGGGAGCTGTTTTTT

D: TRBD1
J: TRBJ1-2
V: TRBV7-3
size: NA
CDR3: CASSLIGTDYGYTF
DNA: TGTGCCAGCAGCTTAATAGGGACAGATTATGGCTACACCTTC

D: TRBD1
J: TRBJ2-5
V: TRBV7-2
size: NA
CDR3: CASSLGTGAETQYF
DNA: TGTGCCAGCAGCTTAGGGACAGGGGCCGAGACCCAGTACTTC